A selection of T cell receptor beta chains follows, all from one sample in a study of vaccination effects on CD4 cells after COVID-19. These receptors' targets are unknown. The protocol was immunoSEQ multiplex PCR, while the TCRdb copy is restricted to in-frame clones and leaves out a portion. The repertoire includes over 25,000 clones, roughly 81% of them detected once, and approximately 14% sits in the top ten. This specimen consisted of CD4+ T cells from PBMCs cultured with HCoV-229E spike peptides, obtained after COVID-19 vaccination. The receptors shown here come from a human donor who received a COVID-19 vaccine. The CDR3 runs from the conserved cysteine through the conserved F or W. D genes are given only for firm matches. Clone size, where shown, is once, few, many, or a class for clones that have expanded.

TRBJ2-4 . TRBD1 TRBV10-3 CAISDSGQGWAKNIQYF TGTGCCATCAGTGATTCCGGACAGGGTTGGGCCAAAAACATTCAGTACTTC
TRBJ1-6 . . TRBV10-1 CASRQGPNSPLHF TGCGCCAGCAGGCAGGGGCCAAATTCACCCCTCCACTTT
TRBJ1-1 . . TRBV19 CASSILSGAEAFF TGTGCCAGTAGTATACTGTCAGGGGCTGAAGCTTTCTTT
TRBJ1-2 few TRBD1 TRBV4-1 CASSHGYRQGGYTF TGCGCCAGCAGTCACGGGTATCGACAGGGGGGCTACACCTTC
TRBJ1-5 . . TRBV2 CASSEQVVSNQPQHF TGTGCCAGCAGCGAACAGGTTGTGAGCAATCAGCCCCAGCATTTT
TRBJ2-7 once . TRBV18 CASSPDSGSYEQYF TGTGCCAGCTCACCAGACAGTGGCTCCTACGAGCAGTACTTC
TRBJ1-2 once TRBD1 TRBV7-2 CASRGQGARNYGYTF TGTGCCAGCAGAGGACAGGGGGCGCGGAACTATGGCTACACCTTC
TRBJ2-2 . . TRBV2 CASSDQTPTAGELFF TGTGCCAGCAGTGACCAGACTCCTACCGCCGGGGAGCTGTTTTTT
TRBJ1-4 . . TRBV18 CASSQGTGEKLFF TGTGCCAGCTCACAGGGTACTGGTGAAAAACTGTTTTTT
TRBJ2-5 . . TRBV18 CASSPRVETQYF TGTGCCAGCTCACCACGGGTAGAGACCCAGTACTTC
TRBJ2-4 . . TRBV6-4 CASSEGQADIQYF TGTGCCAGCAGTGAGGGGCAGGCGGACATTCAGTACTTC
TRBJ2-1 . . TRBV6-4 CASSEETFYNEQFF TGTGCCAGCAGTGAGGAGACTTTTTACAATGAGCAGTTCTTC
TRBJ1-2 . TRBD1 TRBV4-1 CASSQGVRQGARTNYGYTF TGCGCCAGCAGCCAAGGGGTAAGACAGGGGGCAAGGACTAACTATGGCTACACCTTC
TRBJ1-1 . TRBD1 TRBV5-4 CASSWDSTEAFF TGTGCCAGCAGTTGGGACAGCACTGAAGCTTTCTTT
TRBJ2-1 once TRBD1 TRBV24-1 CATSGRGTGSNEQFF TGTGCCACCAGTGGCCGAGGGACAGGGTCCAATGAGCAGTTCTTC
TRBJ1-3 . . TRBV6-5 CASSSAITAGNTIYF TGTGCCAGCAGTTCAGCGATAACCGCTGGAAACACCATATATTTT
TRBJ2-5 once TRBD2 TRBV5-1 CASSRGLAGGRVETQYF TGCGCCAGCAGCAGGGGACTAGCGGGGGGGCGAGTAGAGACCCAGTACTTC
TRBJ2-3 . TRBD2 TRBV4-2 CASSHWGGGDTDTQYF TGTGCCAGCAGCCATTGGGGCGGGGGGGACACAGATACGCAGTATTTT
TRBJ1-3 few TRBD1 TRBV5-1 CASSGQQGWGNTIYF TGCGCCAGCAGCGGTCAACAGGGGTGGGGAAACACCATATATTTT
TRBJ1-1 . . TRBV18 CASSPPGGMSTEAFF TGTGCCAGCTCACCACCGGGGGGGATGAGCACTGAAGCTTTCTTT
TRBJ2-5 . . TRBV24-1 CATSDQGSETQYF TGTGCCACCAGTGATCAAGGGTCGGAGACCCAGTACTTC
TRBJ1-2 . . TRBV7-8 CASSTIPGYGDYGYTF TGTGCCAGCAGCACTATACCTGGGTACGGCGACTATGGCTACACCTTC
TRBJ2-1 . . TRBV11-2 CASSVQRDSYNEQFF TGTGCCAGCAGCGTTCAGCGAGACTCCTACAATGAGCAGTTCTTC
TRBJ1-2 few . TRBV10-3 CAISGRLDYGYTF TGTGCCATCAGTGGACGCTTGGACTATGGCTACACCTTC
TRBJ2-2 . TRBD2 TRBV7-6 CASRGSLAANTGELFF TGTGCCAGCAGGGGGTCGCTAGCGGCGAACACCGGGGAGCTGTTTTTT
TRBJ2-3 . TRBD2 TRBV19 CASSRTLAGGTDTQYF TGTGCCAGTAGTAGGACCCTAGCGGGAGGCACAGATACGCAGTATTTT
TRBJ2-7 . . TRBV3-1/TRBV3-2 CASTPTWQRSSYEQYF TGTGCCAGCACCCCAACGTGGCAGCGTAGCTCCTACGAGCAGTACTTC
TRBJ1-1 . . TRBV3-1/TRBV3-2 CASSQSTRAAFF TGTGCCAGCAGCCAGTCTACTAGAGCGGCTTTCTTT
TRBJ2-2 . TRBD1 TRBV11-1 CASSRRQGVSGELFF TGTGCCAGCAGCCGACGGCAGGGGGTTAGCGGGGAGCTGTTTTTT
TRBJ2-1 once . TRBV18 CASSPSGSSYNEQFF TGTGCCAGCTCCCCGAGTGGGAGCTCCTACAATGAGCAGTTCTTC
TRBJ2-7 . TRBD2 TRBV6-5 CASTPFAGGSYEQYF TGTGCCAGCACCCCATTCGCGGGAGGGTCCTACGAGCAGTACTTC
TRBJ1-2 . . TRBV12-3/TRBV12-4 CASSFWGYGYTF TGTGCCAGCAGTTTTTGGGGGTACGGCTACACCTTC
TRBJ2-1 . . TRBV3-1/TRBV3-2 CASSPDYVSYNEQFF TGTGCCAGCAGCCCGGACTATGTCTCCTACAATGAGCAGTTCTTC
TRBJ2-3 few . TRBV18 CASSPISGSDTQYF TGTGCCAGCTCACCTATATCCGGGAGTGATACGCAGTATTTT
TRBJ1-6 few . TRBV4-1 CASSQGSGIQSPLHF TGCGCCAGCAGCCAAGGCTCGGGGATACAATCACCCCTCCACTTT
TRBJ1-6 . . TRBV7-9 CASSLDGGYNSPLHF TGTGCCAGCAGCTTAGACGGAGGATATAATTCACCCCTCCACTTT
TRBJ2-2 . TRBD1 TRBV19 CASSIRTGGITGELFF TGTGCCAGTAGTATACGGACAGGGGGTATCACCGGGGAGCTGTTTTTT
TRBJ2-5 . . TRBV9 CASSALSSPGETQYF TGTGCCAGCAGCGCACTCTCCAGCCCTGGGGAGACCCAGTACTTC
TRBJ2-1 . . TRBV19 CASSPDRNYNEQFF TGTGCCAGTAGTCCGGACAGAAATTACAATGAGCAGTTCTTC
TRBJ1-2 . . TRBV6-5 CASSPGAGYTF TGTGCCAGCTCGCCAGGGGCTGGCTACACCTTC
TRBJ2-7 few . TRBV5-4 CASSLDREQYF TGTGCCAGCAGCTTGGACCGGGAGCAGTACTTC
TRBJ2-2 . TRBD2 TRBV3-1/TRBV3-2 CASSRGGDGELFF TGTGCCAGCAGCCGCGGGGGTGACGGGGAGCTGTTTTTT
TRBJ2-5 . . TRBV4-1 CASSSQPGGETQYF TGCGCCAGCAGCTCCCAGCCTGGGGGGGAGACCCAGTACTTC
TRBJ1-2 . . TRBV2 CASSDSPGGYTF TGTGCCAGCAGTGATTCACCGGGCGGCTACACCTTC
TRBJ1-2 . . TRBV5-1 CASSPGFGGLYGYTF TGCGCCAGCAGCCCTGGTTTCGGGGGACTCTATGGCTACACCTTC
TRBJ2-6 . . TRBV10-3 CAISSRGTGGANVLTF TGTGCCATCAGTTCCCGGGGGACCGGTGGGGCCAACGTCCTGACTTTC
TRBJ2-3 . . TRBV7-2 CASSLVRNSDTQYF TGTGCCAGCAGCTTAGTGAGGAACTCAGATACGCAGTATTTT
TRBJ2-5 . . TRBV15 CATSREAGFGETQYF TGTGCCACCAGCAGAGAAGCCGGATTCGGAGAGACCCAGTACTTC
TRBJ1-1 . . TRBV4-1 CASSLRRSTEAFF TGCGCCAGCAGCCTAAGACGGAGCACTGAAGCTTTCTTT